This TCR beta chain was sequenced for a study of control samples from healthy donors and cancer patients. V lost 2 bases, J lost 5 bases, and 9 bases lay in between. Germline-derived CDR1 and CDR2 are SGHTA and FQGNSA. The CDR3 length is 13 residues. Data came from immunoSEQ multiplex PCR; TCRdb stores just in-frame clones and leaves some out. The sample yields roughly 94,000 clones, approximately 84% seen once. Material: PBMCs. The clonotype comes from a man between 70 and 80 years old with lung cancer. The chain carries TRBV7-2 and TRBJ2-5; no firm D call. CDR3 in amino acids: CASSLNWAETQYF. CDR3 nucleotides: TGTGCCAGCAGCTTAAACTGGGCGGAGACCCAGTACTTC.